Only a few counts were recorded for the clone carrying this T cell receptor beta chain. What it recognizes is unknown. This CDR3 spans 18 amino acids. CDR1 LNHNV and CDR2 YYDKDF come from the germline V gene (reference sequence). V dropped 0 bases and J dropped 0; count of bases not matched to a gene: 10. Investigators prepared the TCR beta libraries by applying iRepertoire HTBI primers and Arm-PCR of CDR3 regions. TCRdb fed the multiplex PCR reads into MiXCR, producing one record per CDR3 protein. The sample lists 300,000 to 400,000 distinct CDR3 sequences, roughly a fifth occurring once. These data belong to a study of regulatory T cells in long-lasting Graves disease. Study findings and constraints: Persistent disease was characterized by preferential usage of TRBV28, TRBJ1-2 and TRBJ2-5. Peripheral blood was the sole material, not thyroid tissue.

Sample time point: persistent/refractory GD, antithyroid drugs over 5 years with positive TRAb. Making the TCR library involved RNA that had been extracted from PBMCs. The rearrangement links TRBV15 to TRBJ1-1, with 7 bases that match TRBD1. Sequencing was performed on peripheral blood mononuclear cells (PBMCs), taken when the disease was refractory, from a patient treated with antithyroid drugs. The receptor was derived from a female donor with Graves disease. CDR3 DNA: TGTGCCACCAGCAGAGAAGTGGCAGGGGGGGGGATGAACACTGAAGCTTTCTTT. Translating gives CATSREVAGGGMNTEAFF.